This TCR beta chain was captured in a study of early T cells in non-severe SARS-CoV-2 infection. The germline V gene has CDR1 MNHEY and CDR2 SMNVEV (reference sequence). The CDR3 consists of 17 residues. V lost 4 bases, J lost 0 bases, and 13 bases lay in between. This clonotype showed up many times. In TCRdb, the 5' RACE reads were re-called with MiXCR into one record per CDR3 protein. The sample lists 53,000 or so distinct CDR3 sequences, approximately 12% occurring once. This clonotype was sampled from an adult who was a healthcare worker with PCR-confirmed SARS-CoV-2 infection or an uninfected control (not recorded which). This sample comprised whole blood, obtained at baseline. This rearrangement joins TRBV27 to TRBJ2-6; the D gene is possibly TRBD1 (5 bases). The CDR3 loop reads CASSWGPPFSGANVLTF. CDR3 DNA sequence: TGTGCCAGCAGTTGGGGCCCTCCCTTCTCTGGGGCCAACGTCCTGACTTTC.